These T cell receptor beta chains were read from a single sample in a study of Graves' ophthalmopathy and Graves' hyperthyroidism. Each CDR3 protein gets one entry after TCRdb re-called the multiplex PCR reads with MiXCR. The data show a few hundred thousand distinct CDR3 sequences, about 17% seen once. The material sequenced was peripheral blood. The source is a woman under 30 with Graves' ophthalmopathy. Each CDR3 is given with its conserved first and last residue. Each record gives: D gene, J gene, clone size, V gene, CDR3 DNA, CDR3 protein. A D gene is named only where the DNA matches it firmly. A clone size is listed for some rows: how often the clone was seen (once, few, many), or a class if it is expanded.

D: TRBD2
J: TRBJ2-5
size: -
V: TRBV6-2/TRBV6-3
DNA: TGTGCCAGGACTAGCGGAGTAAGAGAGACCCAGTACTTC
CDR3: CARTSGVRETQYF

D: TRBD1
J: TRBJ1-5
size: many
V: TRBV6-1
DNA: TGTGCCAGCAGAACCGGGACAGCTTATAGCAATCAGCCCCAGCATTTT
CDR3: CASRTGTAYSNQPQHF

D: -
J: TRBJ2-7
size: -
V: TRBV6-5
DNA: TGTGCCAGCAGTTACGGTGCGGGAAGGGGATTGGACGAGCAGTACTTC
CDR3: CASSYGAGRGLDEQYF

D: -
J: TRBJ1-1
size: many
V: TRBV20-1
DNA: TGCAGTGCTAGAGAGGGGGGGGTGTCCCTCCATGAAGCTTTCTTT
CDR3: CSAREGGVSLHEAFF

D: TRBD1
J: TRBJ2-7
size: many
V: TRBV9
DNA: TGTGCCAGCAGCTCTCGACAGGGGCCGGGAGAGCAGTACTTC
CDR3: CASSSRQGPGEQYF

D: -
J: TRBJ2-7
size: -
V: TRBV12-3/TRBV12-4
DNA: TGTGCCAGCGGCACGACTAGGGGACTCTACGAGCAGTACTTC
CDR3: CASGTTRGLYEQYF

D: -
J: TRBJ1-2
size: -
V: TRBV7-9
DNA: TGTGCCAGCAGTCCCGGGGCGAAAGCTAACTATGGCTACACCTTC
CDR3: CASSPGAKANYGYTF

D: -
J: TRBJ2-7
size: many
V: TRBV12-3/TRBV12-4
DNA: TGTGCCAGCAGTGGAGTGGGCCTAGCGCGGATCTACGAGCAGTACTTC
CDR3: CASSGVGLARIYEQYF

D: -
J: TRBJ2-5
size: many
V: TRBV6-2/TRBV6-3
DNA: TGTGCCAGCAGTTACTGGACAGCAGAGACCCAGTACTTC
CDR3: CASSYWTAETQYF

D: TRBD2
J: TRBJ2-7
size: many
V: TRBV29-1
DNA: TGCAGCGTCGGGAGGGCAGGGGAAACCCACGAGCAGTACTTC
CDR3: CSVGRAGETHEQYF

D: TRBD2
J: TRBJ2-7
size: many
V: TRBV28
DNA: TGTGCCAGCAGTTTAGCCGGCGGGACTATTTCGGTCCGGGAGCAGTACTTC
CDR3: CASSLAGGTISVREQYF

D: -
J: TRBJ2-7
size: many
V: TRBV30
DNA: TGTGCCTGGGACACAGGGTCCTACGAGCAGTACTTC
CDR3: CAWDTGSYEQYF

D: -
J: TRBJ2-7
size: many
V: TRBV7-2
DNA: TGTGCCAGCAGCCCAGGACGGGAGCAGTACTTC
CDR3: CASSPGREQYF

D: TRBD2
J: TRBJ2-7
size: few
V: TRBV28
DNA: TGTGCCAGCAGTCCAGGACTAGCGGGAGACAGCGAGCAGTACTTC
CDR3: CASSPGLAGDSEQYF

D: -
J: TRBJ1-6
size: few
V: TRBV7-2
DNA: TGTGCCAGCAGGAGTCGGACGGACTATAATTCACCCCTCCACTTT
CDR3: CASRSRTDYNSPLHF

D: TRBD1
J: TRBJ1-1
size: many
V: TRBV29-1
DNA: TGCAGCGTGAGACAGGGGCCCACTGAAGCTTTCTTT
CDR3: CSVRQGPTEAFF

D: -
J: TRBJ1-6
size: many
V: TRBV7-2
DNA: TGTGCCAGCTCCCGGGACGGATTCTCCTATAATTCACCCCTCCACTTT
CDR3: CASSRDGFSYNSPLHF

D: -
J: TRBJ2-7
size: -
V: TRBV11-1
DNA: TGTGCCAGCAGCCTTTACAGGGCTACCTACGAGCAGTACTTC
CDR3: CASSLYRATYEQYF

D: -
J: TRBJ2-5
size: many
V: TRBV14
DNA: TGTGCCAGCTCTGATCCCAGCAGAGAAGAGACCCAGTACTTC
CDR3: CASSDPSREETQYF

D: -
J: TRBJ2-7
size: many
V: TRBV7-9
DNA: TGTGCCAGCAGCTTGCACGGGAACTCCTACGAGCAGTACTTC
CDR3: CASSLHGNSYEQYF

D: TRBD1
J: TRBJ1-2
size: many
V: TRBV6-2/TRBV6-3
DNA: TGTGCCAGCAAGTTACGCATCGGACAGGGGGCTCTTAACTATGGCTACACCTTC
CDR3: CASKLRIGQGALNYGYTF

D: TRBD1
J: TRBJ2-5
size: -
V: TRBV29-1
DNA: TGCAGCGCGATAACAGGGGGCGCGGGGGAGACCCAGTACTTC
CDR3: CSAITGGAGETQYF

D: -
J: TRBJ1-2
size: many
V: TRBV27
DNA: TGTGCCAGCACGGGGCAGGATCCAGGGAAGCCCTATGGCTACACCTTC
CDR3: CASTGQDPGKPYGYTF

D: TRBD1
J: TRBJ2-7
size: many
V: TRBV27
DNA: TGTGCCAGCAGTTTCGGACAGGGCGAGCAGTACTTC
CDR3: CASSFGQGEQYF

D: -
J: TRBJ2-6
size: few
V: TRBV6-2/TRBV6-3
DNA: TGTGCCAGCTGGGGCGCAGGGGGAGAGCGGGAGACTGGGGCCAACGTCCTGACTTTC
CDR3: CASWGAGGERETGANVLTF

D: -
J: TRBJ1-5
size: many
V: TRBV20-1
DNA: TGCAGTGCTAGAGATGAAGGCGTCCAGCATTTT
CDR3: CSARDEGVQHF

D: -
J: TRBJ1-2
size: few
V: TRBV28
DNA: TGTGCCAGCACCCTCCCCGGCGGCTATGGCTACACCTTC
CDR3: CASTLPGGYGYTF

D: -
J: TRBJ1-1
size: many
V: TRBV12-3/TRBV12-4
DNA: TGTGCCAGCAGTCCTAACAGGGAGGTCCTGAACACTGAAGCTTTCTTT
CDR3: CASSPNREVLNTEAFF

D: -
J: TRBJ2-7
size: -
V: TRBV12-3/TRBV12-4
DNA: TGTGCCAGCAGGTTTGGCCCGTACGACGAGCAGTACTTC
CDR3: CASRFGPYDEQYF

D: -
J: TRBJ2-2
size: many
V: TRBV19
DNA: TGTGCCAGTAGCGATTATTGGGAAACATACACCGGGGAGCTGTTTTTT
CDR3: CASSDYWETYTGELFF

D: TRBD1
J: TRBJ1-1
size: -
V: TRBV20-1
DNA: TGCAGTGCTAGAGACGGACAGGTGAACACTGAAGCTTTCTTT
CDR3: CSARDGQVNTEAFF

D: -
J: TRBJ2-6
size: many
V: TRBV29-1
DNA: TGCAGCGTTGATTCGAGCTCTGGGGCCAACGTCCTGACTTTC
CDR3: CSVDSSSGANVLTF

D: -
J: TRBJ2-2
size: many
V: TRBV20-1
DNA: TGCAGTGCTCGACCCCGGGACACCGACACCGGGGAGCTGTTTTTT
CDR3: CSARPRDTDTGELFF

D: -
J: TRBJ2-2
size: few
V: TRBV28
DNA: TGTGCCAGCATGGGGACTAACACCGGGGAGCTGTTTTTT
CDR3: CASMGTNTGELFF

D: TRBD2
J: TRBJ2-7
size: many
V: TRBV6-1
DNA: TGTGCCAGCGGCCCGGGACTAGCGGTCTACGAGCAGTACTTC
CDR3: CASGPGLAVYEQYF

D: -
J: TRBJ2-2
size: -
V: TRBV7-9
DNA: TGTGCCAGCAGCCCCCCGGTCGCGGGGAACGGGGAGCTGTTTTTT
CDR3: CASSPPVAGNGELFF

D: -
J: TRBJ2-7
size: many
V: TRBV6-2/TRBV6-3
DNA: TGTGCCAGCAGTCCCCCACGGGCACCCAAATTTGAGCAGTACTTC
CDR3: CASSPPRAPKFEQYF

D: TRBD1
J: TRBJ2-3
size: many
V: TRBV6-5
DNA: TGTGCCAGCAGTTTTACAGGGGGCACCACAGATACGCAGTATTTT
CDR3: CASSFTGGTTDTQYF

D: -
J: TRBJ2-3
size: many
V: TRBV6-2/TRBV6-3
DNA: TGTGCCAGCTCGATTAGGGCTAGCGGCACAGATACGCAGTATTTT
CDR3: CASSIRASGTDTQYF

D: -
J: TRBJ1-2
size: -
V: TRBV6-1
DNA: TGTGCCAGCAGTCTGGAAAATTCGGCTGGCTACACCTTC
CDR3: CASSLENSAGYTF

D: TRBD2
J: TRBJ2-7
size: many
V: TRBV20-1
DNA: TGCAGTGCTGTCCGGGAGGCTTCCTACGAGCAGTACTTC
CDR3: CSAVREASYEQYF